The rows below give T cell receptor beta chains drawn from one sample of a study of T-cell memory formation after mild COVID-19. From the 5' RACE reads, TCRdb called clonotypes with MiXCR, one entry per CDR3 protein. The data show roughly 370,000 distinct CDR3 sequences, roughly 15% seen once. Sequenced sample: PBMCs or a T cell subset sorted from them (not recorded which). These receptors were collected from a man aged 18 to 29 who had mild COVID-19 (a few samples of this study predate the infection). Cell type and time point are not known. Both conserved end residues are part of each CDR3. The D gene is left open where the match is weak. Clone size is not always given. Where it is, it says once, few, many or a class for expanded clones.

v_call	d_call	clone_size	j_call	cdr3_nt	cdr3_aa
TRBV4-3	.	few	TRBJ1-4	TGCGCCAGCAGCCAACTTGCGACAGCGGGTGATGAAAAACTGTTTTTT	CASSQLATAGDEKLFF
TRBV12-5	.	few	TRBJ1-5	TGTGCTAGTGGCCCCGGACGGAGCAATCAGCCCCAGCATTTT	CASGPGRSNQPQHF
TRBV6-5	.	.	TRBJ2-7	TGTGCCAGCAGCCGAGGACCGCACTACGAGCAGTACTTC	CASSRGPHYEQYF
TRBV28	.	.	TRBJ1-4	TGTGCCAGCAGAGGTGGGGGAGCTAATGAAAAACTGTTTTTT	CASRGGGANEKLFF
TRBV12-3/TRBV12-4	.	.	TRBJ2-3	TGTGCCAGCTCCCTCGGTGGACACACAGATACGCAGTATTTT	CASSLGGHTDTQYF
TRBV7-6	.	.	TRBJ1-1	TGTGCCAGCAGCTTAGAGCCAGGGGTCGGGACTGAAGCTTTCTTT	CASSLEPGVGTEAFF
TRBV18	.	.	TRBJ2-3	TGTGCCAGCTCACCACCGCAGCAAACTAGCACAGATACGCAGTATTTT	CASSPPQQTSTDTQYF
TRBV12-3/TRBV12-4	.	.	TRBJ2-1	TGTGCCAGCAGTACCTCCTGGAGGTCTTCCTACAATGAGCAGTTCTTC	CASSTSWRSSYNEQFF
TRBV7-6	.	.	TRBJ2-3	TGTGCCAGCAGCTTGGAGAGTCAAAATACGCAGTATTTT	CASSLESQNTQYF
TRBV3-1	TRBD2	.	TRBJ2-6	TGTGCCAGCAGCTCTAGGGAGGGTGCCGGGGCCAACGTCCTGACTTTC	CASSSREGAGANVLTF
TRBV4-1	TRBD1	many	TRBJ2-5	TGCGCCAGCAGCCAAGCGACAGGGCAAGAGACCCAGTACTTC	CASSQATGQETQYF
TRBV4-1	TRBD1	few	TRBJ1-3	TGCGCCAGCAGCCCCGGGACAGGGCCCTCTGGAAACACCATATATTTT	CASSPGTGPSGNTIYF
TRBV18	.	.	TRBJ1-6	TGTGCAAGCTCACCGCCGCAGGGCAATTCACCCCTCCACTTT	CASSPPQGNSPLHF
TRBV2	TRBD1	.	TRBJ1-1	TGTGCCAGCAGTAGGACAGGGCCCCCCACTGAAGCTTTCTTT	CASSRTGPPTEAFF
TRBV7-6	.	.	TRBJ1-2	TGTGCCAGCAGCAACGGGAACTATGGCTACACCTTC	CASSNGNYGYTF
TRBV4-1	.	.	TRBJ1-5	TGCGCCAGCAGCCCCCGGGTCGTCCCGATAGGCAATCAGCCCCAGCATTTT	CASSPRVVPIGNQPQHF
TRBV6-5	.	.	TRBJ1-1	TGTGCCAGCAGTTACTCGTCGGCGGCGAACACTGAAGCTTTCTTT	CASSYSSAANTEAFF
TRBV5-1	.	.	TRBJ1-4	TGCGCCAGCAGCACGGACAGAGTTAATGAAAAACTGTTTTTT	CASSTDRVNEKLFF
TRBV7-2	.	few	TRBJ2-4	TGTGCCAGCACCCCCTACCGGGGGGCCAAAAACATTCAGTACTTC	CASTPYRGAKNIQYF
TRBV7-9	.	few	TRBJ2-4	TGTGCCAGCAGCTCCGACGGGAACATTCAGTACTTC	CASSSDGNIQYF
TRBV7-2	.	few	TRBJ2-5	TGTGCCAGCAGCCAACCATTCAGGGGAGAGACCCAGTACTTC	CASSQPFRGETQYF
TRBV7-9	.	many	TRBJ1-5	TGTGCCAGCAGCTTAGCGGGGGATCAGCCCCAGCATTTT	CASSLAGDQPQHF
TRBV28	.	.	TRBJ2-1	TGTGCCAGCAGTTCCGATCTAGCTCCTGCAAATGAGCAGTTCTTC	CASSSDLAPANEQFF
TRBV12-3/TRBV12-4	.	.	TRBJ2-7	TGTGCCAGCCGAAAGGGTGAAAGCTCCTACGAGCAGTACTTC	CASRKGESSYEQYF
TRBV6-5	TRBD2	few	TRBJ2-5	TGTGCCAGCAAGGCGGGGGGTTGGGGGGAGACCCAGTACTTC	CASKAGGWGETQYF
TRBV5-6	TRBD1	.	TRBJ2-2	TGTGCCAGCAGCGAGACCGGGACAGGGACGTACACCGGGGAGCTGTTTTTT	CASSETGTGTYTGELFF
TRBV5-5	TRBD1	many	TRBJ1-2	TGTGCCAGCAGCTCAGGGGGGAGCTATGGCTACACCTTC	CASSSGGSYGYTF
TRBV20-1	.	.	TRBJ1-5	TGCAGTGCTAGGCAGGCAATTTGGCGCAATCAGCCCCAGCATTTT	CSARQAIWRNQPQHF
TRBV30	.	few	TRBJ2-7	TGTGCCTTCACCCCCGGGGAATCCTACGAGCAGTACTTC	CAFTPGESYEQYF
TRBV6-2/TRBV6-3	TRBD2	few	TRBJ2-3	TGTGCCGCCCGTCCGGGACTAGACACAGATACGCAGTATTTT	CAARPGLDTDTQYF
TRBV11-2	.	.	TRBJ2-1	TGTGCCAGCAGCTCAGAATACAATGAGCAGTTCTTC	CASSSEYNEQFF
TRBV6-2/TRBV6-3	TRBD1	.	TRBJ1-6	TGTGCCAGCAGGACGATACAGGGGGCGAGGAATTCACCCCTCCACTTT	CASRTIQGARNSPLHF
TRBV5-6	.	many	TRBJ2-2	TGTGCCAGCAGCCGGGGGCCGAACACCGGGGAGCTGTTTTTT	CASSRGPNTGELFF
TRBV7-8	TRBD2	.	TRBJ2-1	TGTGCCAGCAGCTTACCGACGGGACTAGCGGGGGGTTTACCATCCTCCTACAATGAGCAGTTCTTC	CASSLPTGLAGGLPSSYNEQFF
TRBV11-3	.	few	TRBJ1-1	TGTGCCAGCAGCTTAGATCAACACACTGAAGCTTTCTTT	CASSLDQHTEAFF
TRBV5-5	TRBD1	few	TRBJ1-3	TGTGCCAGCAGCCCTCCCGGGACAGGATCAAGCTCTGGAAACACCATATATTTT	CASSPPGTGSSSGNTIYF
TRBV28	.	.	TRBJ1-2	TGTGCCAGCAGTGCGGGCCATCCTAACTATGGCTACACCTTC	CASSAGHPNYGYTF
TRBV5-1	TRBD1	.	TRBJ2-2	TGCGCCAGCAGCGGGACAGGGGTAGACACCGGGGAGCTGTTTTTT	CASSGTGVDTGELFF
TRBV5-6	TRBD1	few	TRBJ1-2	TGTGCCAGCAGTAACCGGACAGGGGGCTATGGCTACACCTTC	CASSNRTGGYGYTF
TRBV2	TRBD1	.	TRBJ2-1	TGTGCCAGCACCTTCCCCGGGACAGGGTTCGATGAGCAGTTCTTC	CASTFPGTGFDEQFF
TRBV7-9	.	.	TRBJ1-2	TGTGCCAGCAGCTTTACGACAGAGAACTATGGCTACACCTTC	CASSFTTENYGYTF
TRBV5-1	.	few	TRBJ2-7	TGCGCCAGCAGCTTCGAAGGGACCGAGCAGTACTTC	CASSFEGTEQYF
TRBV24-1	.	many	TRBJ2-7	TGTGCCACCCTGCGGCCGCTCTACGAGCAGTACTTC	CATLRPLYEQYF
TRBV4-1	.	.	TRBJ2-7	TGCGCCAGCAGCCGGGGAGGGGGGACCTACGAGCAGTACTTC	CASSRGGGTYEQYF
TRBV3-1	.	.	TRBJ2-2	TGTGCCAGCAGCCGGGAGACGAACACCGGGGAGCTGTTTTTT	CASSRETNTGELFF
TRBV7-3	TRBD1	many	TRBJ2-3	TGTGCCAGCAGCTTGGTAGGACAGGGTGAGAGAGATACGCAGTATTTT	CASSLVGQGERDTQYF
TRBV7-2	.	few	TRBJ2-2	TGTGCCAGCTCCATAGGGGGGGGAGTACACACCGGGGAGCTGTTTTTT	CASSIGGGVHTGELFF
TRBV19	TRBD1	.	TRBJ1-2	TGTGCCAGTAGTACGACAGGGCCGCTCTATGGCTACACCTTC	CASSTTGPLYGYTF
TRBV12-3/TRBV12-4	.	few	TRBJ1-4	TGTGCCAGCAGGCGGGGCGCCTTAAAGGGTGAAAAACTGTTTTTT	CASRRGALKGEKLFF
TRBV9	.	.	TRBJ2-3	TGTGCCAGCAGCGTGGCTCGGGGGCTCGCAGATACGCAGTATTTT	CASSVARGLADTQYF
TRBV5-1	.	many	TRBJ2-1	TGCGCCAGCAGGAGGGGGGCCGGGGAGCAGTTCTTC	CASRRGAGEQFF